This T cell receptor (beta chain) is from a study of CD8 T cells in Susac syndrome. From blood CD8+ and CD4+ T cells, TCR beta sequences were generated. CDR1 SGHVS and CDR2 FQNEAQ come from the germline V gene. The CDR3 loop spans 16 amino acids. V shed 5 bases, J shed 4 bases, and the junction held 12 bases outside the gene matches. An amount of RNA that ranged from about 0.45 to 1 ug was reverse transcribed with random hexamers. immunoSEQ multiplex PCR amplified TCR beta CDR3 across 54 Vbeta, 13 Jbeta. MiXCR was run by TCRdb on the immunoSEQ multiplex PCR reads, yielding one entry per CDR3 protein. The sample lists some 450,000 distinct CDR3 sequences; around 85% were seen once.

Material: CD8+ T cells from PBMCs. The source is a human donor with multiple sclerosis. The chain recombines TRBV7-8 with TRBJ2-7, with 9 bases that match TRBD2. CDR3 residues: CASSIPWRGGAYEQYF. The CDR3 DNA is TGTGCCAGCAGCATACCCTGGCGGGGGGGCGCGTACGAGCAGTACTTC.